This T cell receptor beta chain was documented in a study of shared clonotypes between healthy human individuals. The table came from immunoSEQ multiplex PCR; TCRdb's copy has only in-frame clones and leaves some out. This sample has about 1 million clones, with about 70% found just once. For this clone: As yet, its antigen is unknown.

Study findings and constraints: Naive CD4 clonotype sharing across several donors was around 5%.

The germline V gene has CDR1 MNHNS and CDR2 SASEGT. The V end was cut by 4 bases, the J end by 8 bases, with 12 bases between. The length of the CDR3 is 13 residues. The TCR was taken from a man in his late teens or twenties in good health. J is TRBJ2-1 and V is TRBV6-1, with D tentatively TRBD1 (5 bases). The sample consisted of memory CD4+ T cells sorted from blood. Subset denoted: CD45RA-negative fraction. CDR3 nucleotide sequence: TGTGCCAGCAGTGCTCAGGGAACAGATGAGCAGTTCTTC. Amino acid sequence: CASSAQGTDEQFF.